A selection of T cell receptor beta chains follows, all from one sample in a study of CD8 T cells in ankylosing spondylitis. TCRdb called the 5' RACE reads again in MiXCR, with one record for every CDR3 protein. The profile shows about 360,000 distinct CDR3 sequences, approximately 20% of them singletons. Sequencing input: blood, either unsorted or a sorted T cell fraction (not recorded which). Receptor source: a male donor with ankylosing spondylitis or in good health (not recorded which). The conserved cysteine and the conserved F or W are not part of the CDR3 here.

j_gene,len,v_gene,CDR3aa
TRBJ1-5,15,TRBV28,ASSSPAGGNSNQPQH
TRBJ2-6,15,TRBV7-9,ASSSSYHRSGANVLT
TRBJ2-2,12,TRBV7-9,ASSLVSGTGELF
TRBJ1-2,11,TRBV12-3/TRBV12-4,ASSLGPEGGYT
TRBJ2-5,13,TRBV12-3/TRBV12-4,ASSITGTLQETQY
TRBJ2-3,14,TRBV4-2,ASSRGLAASTDTQY
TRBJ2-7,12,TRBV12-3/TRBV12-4,ASSTGQGSYEQY
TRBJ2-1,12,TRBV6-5,ASSYSMGVGEQF
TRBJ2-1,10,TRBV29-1,SVEVNYNEQF
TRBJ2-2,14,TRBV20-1,SARAGTGDVAGELF
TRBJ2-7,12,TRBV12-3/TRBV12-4,ASRYAGTGVEQY
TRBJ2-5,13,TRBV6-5,ASSSNRGKGETQY
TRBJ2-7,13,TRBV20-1,SAYPRGQGTYEQY
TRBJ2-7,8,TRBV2,ASNGLGQY
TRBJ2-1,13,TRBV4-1,ASSQDRGGGNEQF
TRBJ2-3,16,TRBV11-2,ASSTLLYSGGGKDTQY
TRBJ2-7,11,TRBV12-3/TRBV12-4,ASSLRQIYEQY
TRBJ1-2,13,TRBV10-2,ASRGYDRGNYGYT
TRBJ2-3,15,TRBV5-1,ASSSGTNPGSTDTQY
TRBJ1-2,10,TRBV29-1,SVERRGGGYT
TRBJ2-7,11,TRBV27,ASRGGLAGEQY
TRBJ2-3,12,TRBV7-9,ASSPGVERTTQY
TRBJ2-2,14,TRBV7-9,ASSSLIGPGTGELF
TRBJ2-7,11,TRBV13,ASAPEGRHEQY
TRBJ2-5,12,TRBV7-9,ASSSPWNKETQY
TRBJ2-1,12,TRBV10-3,AISEEQRANEQF
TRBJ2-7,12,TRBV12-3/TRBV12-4,ASAGPDHSYEQY
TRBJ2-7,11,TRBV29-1,SVEQGESYEQY
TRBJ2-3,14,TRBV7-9,ASTAGDLSSTDTQY
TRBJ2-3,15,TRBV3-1,ASSQEGPGDWPDTQY
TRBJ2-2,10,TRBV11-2,ASSSAGGELF
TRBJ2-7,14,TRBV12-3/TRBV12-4,ASSRWDRGLGHEQY
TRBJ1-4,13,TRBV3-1,ASSQGRGSNEKLF